This TCR beta chain originates from a study of regulatory T cells in long-lasting Graves disease. Indicated time point: newly diagnosed GD, antithyroid drugs for less than 3 months. Following extraction of RNA from PBMCs, that RNA was used to make the TCR library. Libraries of TCR beta came from iRepertoire HTBI primers plus Arm-PCR of CDR3 regions. As originally analysed: Gene usage covered 50 to 75 TRBV and some 13 TRBJ segments. In TCRdb, the multiplex PCR reads were re-called with MiXCR into one record per CDR3 protein. TCRdb assigned the V and J calls; the authors' analysis was not used. This sample yields 450,000 to 650,000 distinct CDR3 sequences, of which roughly 15% are seen a single time; approximately 25% belongs to the top ten. The same sample was also studied in work on T cells in Graves' hyperthyroidism and ophthalmopathy.

The clonotype originates from a woman aged 35-60 years with Graves disease. Sample: peripheral blood mononuclear cells (PBMCs), taken at new diagnosis, from a patient treated with antithyroid drugs.

The CDR3 DNA reads TGTGCCGGGAATGGACAGGGCCAGGAGACCCAGTACTTC. Translated: CAGNGQGQETQYF. The chain recombines TRBV2 with TRBJ2-5; TRBD1 matches 8 bases. This CDR3 is 13 amino acids long. Germline CDR1 is SNHLY and CDR2 is FYNNEI. With 11 bases clipped from V and 5 bases from J, the junction kept 10 bases outside the gene matches.